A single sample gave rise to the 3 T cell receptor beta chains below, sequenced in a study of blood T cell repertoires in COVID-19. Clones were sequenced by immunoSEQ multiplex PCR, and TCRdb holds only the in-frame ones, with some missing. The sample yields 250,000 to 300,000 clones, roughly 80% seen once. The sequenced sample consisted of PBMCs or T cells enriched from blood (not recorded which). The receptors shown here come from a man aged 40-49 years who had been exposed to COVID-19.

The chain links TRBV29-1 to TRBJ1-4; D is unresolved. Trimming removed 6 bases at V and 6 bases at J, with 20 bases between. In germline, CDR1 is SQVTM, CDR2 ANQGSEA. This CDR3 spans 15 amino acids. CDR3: CSVKLGGVGDEKLFF. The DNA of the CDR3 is TGCAGCGTAAAGCTCGGCGGGGTCGGGGATGAAAAACTGTTTTTT.

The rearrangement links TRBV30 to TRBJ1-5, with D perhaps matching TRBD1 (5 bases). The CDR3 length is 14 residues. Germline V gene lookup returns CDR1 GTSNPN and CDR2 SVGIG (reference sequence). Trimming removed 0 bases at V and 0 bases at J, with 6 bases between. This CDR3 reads CAWSVDSSNQPQHF. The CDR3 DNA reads TGTGCCTGGAGTGTAGACAGTAGCAATCAGCCCCAGCATTTT.

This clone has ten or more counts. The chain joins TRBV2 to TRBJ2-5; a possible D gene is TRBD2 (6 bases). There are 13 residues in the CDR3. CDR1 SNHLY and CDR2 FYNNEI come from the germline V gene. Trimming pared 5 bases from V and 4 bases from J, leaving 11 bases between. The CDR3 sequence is CASSSRRGETQYF. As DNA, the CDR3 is TGTGCCAGCAGTTCAAGGAGGGGAGAGACCCAGTACTTC.